Following are 15 T cell receptor beta chains from one sample sequenced in a study of T cells in localized non-small cell lung cancer. The data were produced by immunoSEQ multiplex PCR, yet TCRdb's version contains in-frame clones alone and is incomplete. The sample comprises around 20,000 clones, 89% of which are singletons, and roughly 9.1% rests with the top ten. Material: peripheral blood, obtained before any cancer treatment. The source of these receptors is a man aged 40 to 69 with stage I lung adenocarcinoma.

This chain uses TRBV5-1 with TRBJ2-3; a possible D gene is TRBD1 (5 bases). CDR3 length: 14 residues. Germline CDR1 and CDR2: SGHRS and YFSETQ. Trimming left V 0 bases short and J 2 bases short, with 7 bases between. The CDR3 nucleotides are TGCGCCAGCAGCTTGGTGGACACCACAGATACGCAGTATTTT. It encodes CASSLVDTTDTQYF. The whole variable domain, filled in from reference TRBV5-1 and TRBJ2-3, reads KAGVTQTPRYLIKTRGQQVTLSCSPISGHRSVSWYQQTPGQGLQFLFEYFSETQRNKGNFPGRFSGRQFSNSRSEMNVSTLELGDSALYLCASSLVDTTDTQYFGPGTRLTVL.

The gene calls are TRBV28 and TRBJ1-2, with TRBD1 matching over 7 bases. CDR3 size: 13 residues. Looked up from germline, CDR1 is MDHEN and CDR2 is SYDVKM. V lost 5 bases to trimming and J lost 2 bases; unmatched junction nucleotides: 2. The chain's CDR3 is CASSPTGNYGYTF. CDR3 DNA: TGTGCCAGCAGTCCGACAGGGAACTATGGCTACACCTTC.

This clone was seen just once. The rearrangement joins TRBV19 to TRBJ2-2; a possible D gene is TRBD1 (6 bases). CDR1 is LNHDA and CDR2 is SQIVND in the germline V gene (reference sequence). This CDR3 has 13 residues. V lost 10 bases and J 11 bases, leaving 20 bases between the germline ends. The CDR3 nucleotides are TGTGCCACCAGACCTACTACAGGGACAGAGCTGTTTTTT. Translated, it gives CATRPTTGTELFF.

This clone was counted a single time. The J gene is TRBJ1-1, the V gene TRBV5-1; D may be TRBD1 (5 bases). Germline-derived CDR1 and CDR2 are SGHRS and YFSETQ. The CDR3 has 17 residues. V was cut by 0 bases and J by 3 bases, with 18 bases left in between. CDR3 loop: CASSLVVRRGLHTEAFF. CDR3 coding DNA: TGCGCCAGCAGCTTGGTAGTCCGGAGGGGACTGCACACTGAAGCTTTCTTT. The whole variable domain, filled in from reference TRBV5-1 and TRBJ1-1, reads KAGVTQTPRYLIKTRGQQVTLSCSPISGHRSVSWYQQTPGQGLQFLFEYFSETQRNKGNFPGRFSGRQFSNSRSEMNVSTLELGDSALYLCASSLVVRRGLHTEAFFGQGTRLTVV.

The gene calls are TRBV19 and TRBJ1-5; tentatively, D is TRBD1 (5 bases). V lost 1 base to trimming and J lost 5 bases, with 12 bases between them. The CDR3 totals 15 residues. Looked up from germline, CDR1 is LNHDA and CDR2 is SQIVND (reference sequence). CDR3 coding DNA: TGTGCCAGTAGTATAGCAAACCGGGGCGATCAGCCCCAGCATTTT. This codes for CASSIANRGDQPQHF. Using reference TRBV19 and TRBJ1-5 for the parts outside the CDR3, the full variable domain is DGGITQSPKYLFRKEGQNVTLSCEQNLNHDAMYWYRQDPGQGLRLIYYSQIVNDFQKGDIAEGYSVSREKKESFPLTVTSAQKNPTAFYLCASSIANRGDQPQHFGDGTRLSIL.

The chain uses TRBV9 and TRBJ1-4; maybe TRBD1 (5 bases). The CDR3 is made up of 12 amino acids. V lost 2 bases and J lost 8, with 7 bases in between. Per the germline V gene, CDR1 is SGDLS and CDR2 is YYNGEE. The CDR3 is CASSVAGEKLFF. The CDR3 region has the DNA TGTGCCAGCAGCGTGGCAGGGGAAAAACTGTTTTTT.

The genes are TRBV2 and TRBJ1-2, with TRBD1 matching 8 bases. CDR3 size: 9 residues. V shed 11 bases and J 13 bases; nucleotides not matched to a gene: 6. Germline CDR1 reads SNHLY; CDR2 reads FYNNEI. In DNA, the CDR3 is TGTGCCGCAAGGACAGGGCGCACCTTC. Translation: CAARTGRTF.

This chain connects TRBV7-8 to TRBJ1-4; no definite D call. The CDR3 extends over 17 amino acids. Germline V lookup: CDR1 SGHVS, CDR2 FQNEAQ. Trimming took off 3 bases at V and 3 bases at J, with 17 bases between the two ends. The CDR3 region has the DNA TGTGCCAGCAGCTTTTTGGCAACGAAACCGTCTAATGAAAAACTGTTTTTT. This codes for CASSFLATKPSNEKLFF. The whole variable domain, remainder taken from reference TRBV7-8 and TRBJ1-4, is GAGVSQSPRYKVAKRGQDVALRCDPISGHVSLFWYQQALGQGPEFLTYFQNEAQLDKSGLPSDRFFAERPEGSVSTLKIQRTQQEDSAVYLCASSFLATKPSNEKLFFGSGTQLSVL.

The gene calls are TRBV11-2 and TRBJ2-3; 13 nucleotides match TRBD2. Unmatched junction bases numbered 9, after V lost 4 bases and J lost 5 bases. The CDR3 extends over 17 amino acids. Germline CDR1 is SGHAT and CDR2 is FQNNGV. CDR3 DNA sequence: TGTGCCAGCAGCTCCTACACTAGCGGGGGGGCCCGAGATACGCAGTATTTT. It translates to CASSSYTSGGARDTQYF.

V gene TRBV6-1 combines with J gene TRBJ2-1; D uncertain. CDR3 length: 19 residues. Trimming removed 2 bases at V and 0 bases at J, with 20 bases between. Germline V CDR1 and CDR2: MNHNS, SASEGT. The CDR3 bases are TGTGCCAGCAGTGAAATTGTGGCAGCCCTTCGGAGCTCCTACAATGAGCAGTTCTTC. Residues: CASSEIVAALRSSYNEQFF.

This chain uses TRBV29-1 with TRBJ2-2; the D is unclear. The CDR3 is 13 residues long. The V gene lost 3 bases and the J gene lost 6 bases, with 11 bases spanning the gap. Germline V gene lookup returns CDR1 SQVTM and CDR2 ANQGSEA. The CDR3: CSVDRGFSGELFF. The DNA for the CDR3 is TGCAGCGTTGATCGCGGTTTCTCCGGGGAGCTGTTTTTT.

The CDR3: CASSFTGTPNQPQHF. The CDR3 coding sequence is TGTGCCAGCAGTTTCACCGGGACACCTAATCAGCCCCAGCATTTT. J is TRBJ1-5 and V is TRBV27, with D perhaps TRBD1 (6 bases). V lost 3 bases to trimming and J lost 4 bases, with 13 bases between them. CDR1 and CDR2 from the germline V gene are MNHEY and SMNVEV (reference sequence). The CDR3 contains 15 residues.

The chain has TRBV7-6 and TRBJ1-4; 7 bases line up with TRBD1. This CDR3 comprises 17 residues. Germline loops: CDR1 SGHVS, CDR2 FNYEAQ. Unmatched junction bases numbered 15, after V lost 6 bases and J lost 5 bases. CDR3 sequence: CASSSDLTGRSNEKLFF. The CDR3 DNA reads TGTGCCAGCAGTTCTGACCTGACAGGGAGGTCAAATGAAAAACTGTTTTTT.

This chain links TRBV6-1 with TRBJ2-2, with 8 bases lining up with TRBD1. V lost 7 bases and J lost 5; bases outside the gene matches: 6. The CDR3 has 14 amino acids. Germline V gene data show CDR1 as MNHNS and CDR2 as SASEGT. CDR3 amino acids: CASTLNRGTGELFF. CDR3 coding DNA: TGTGCCAGCACGCTAAACAGGGGGACCGGGGAGCTGTTTTTT.

This chain joins TRBV7-3 and TRBJ2-1; 10 nucleotides agree with TRBD1. From germline, CDR1 is SGHTA and CDR2 FQGTGA. With 1 base clipped from V and 8 bases from J, the junction kept 8 bases outside the gene matches. CDR3 length: 16 residues. The chain's CDR3 is CASSLKTGGIVDEQFF. CDR3 sequence (DNA): TGTGCCAGCAGCTTAAAGACAGGGGGCATCGTGGATGAGCAGTTCTTC.